Listed below are T cell receptor beta chains from one sample, sequenced in a study of shared clonotypes between healthy human individuals. Some clones are missing from TCRdb's copy, which holds only in-frame ones; the method was immunoSEQ multiplex PCR. The table has some 660,000 clones, around 73% seen once. The specimen sequenced was memory CD4+ T cells sorted from blood. These receptors all come from a woman aged 30 to 39 in good health. Both conserved end residues are part of each CDR3. A D gene is named only where the DNA matches it firmly. Clone size is not always given. Where it is, it says once, few, many or a class for expanded clones.

>.|TRBJ2-5|TRBV4-1|.
CASRRGPLRVVGETQYF
TGCGCCAGCAGAAGGGGACCCCTCAGGGTAGTCGGAGAGACCCAGTACTTC
>.|TRBJ2-1|TRBV28|.
CASSLWITTVSYNEQFF
TGTGCCAGCAGTTTATGGATCACGACGGTCTCCTACAATGAGCAGTTCTTC
>.|TRBJ2-7|TRBV20-1|few
CSGVGNEQYF
TGCAGTGGTGTGGGAAACGAGCAGTACTTC
>.|TRBJ1-1|TRBV7-2|.
CASSLAGLGEGGTEAFF
TGTGCCAGCAGCTTAGCTGGGCTGGGGGAGGGCGGCACTGAAGCTTTCTTT
>.|TRBJ2-7|TRBV28|.
CASSFNGPYEQYF
TGTGCCAGCAGTTTTAACGGTCCCTACGAGCAGTACTTC
>.|TRBJ2-2|TRBV19|.
CASRPGITGELFF
TGTGCCAGTAGGCCAGGGATCACCGGGGAGCTGTTTTTT
>TRBD2|TRBJ2-1|TRBV6-5|.
CASSSGLAGANEQFF
TGTGCCAGCAGTTCCGGACTAGCGGGGGCAAATGAGCAGTTCTTC
>.|TRBJ1-5|TRBV10-3|.
CAIGGGDQQPQHF
TGTGCCATCGGTGGAGGGGATCAGCAGCCCCAGCATTTT
>.|TRBJ1-3|TRBV25-1|.
CASSGEIALGSPGNTIYF
TGTGCCAGCAGTGGAGAGATTGCGTTGGGTAGTCCTGGAAACACCATATATTTT
>.|TRBJ2-7|TRBV28|.
CASSSGAGLFYEQYF
TGTGCCAGCAGCTCTGGGGCAGGGCTTTTCTACGAGCAGTACTTC
>.|TRBJ2-2|TRBV7-8|.
CASTFNRDNTGELFF
TGTGCCAGCACCTTCAACAGGGATAACACCGGGGAGCTGTTTTTT
>.|TRBJ2-7|TRBV4-1|.
CASSQSGADPSHEQYF
TGCGCCAGCAGCCAATCAGGAGCTGACCCGTCCCACGAGCAGTACTTC
>TRBD2|TRBJ2-2|TRBV5-4|.
CASSFEGFGGAGELFF
TGTGCCAGCAGCTTCGAGGGCTTTGGGGGGGCCGGGGAGCTGTTTTTT
>TRBD2|TRBJ2-5|TRBV9|.
CASSVSGRGETQYF
TGTGCCAGCAGCGTTAGCGGGCGGGGGGAGACCCAGTACTTC